The 25 T cell receptor beta chains reported below all come from one sample, sequenced in a study of T-cell memory formation after mild COVID-19. Via MiXCR, TCRdb re-called the 5' RACE reads, giving one row per CDR3 protein. Altogether 470,000 or so distinct CDR3 sequences are present, about 20% being singletons, with the ten largest covering roughly an eighth. The specimen sequenced was PBMCs or a T cell subset sorted from them (not recorded which). The source is an adult woman who had mild COVID-19 (a few samples of this study predate the infection). Cell type and time point are not known.

This clonotype showed up just a few times. The rearrangement joins TRBV12-3 or TRBV12-4 to TRBJ2-2; 8 bases agree with TRBD1. This CDR3 is 14 amino acids long. With 7 bases clipped from V and 5 bases from J, the junction kept 6 bases outside the gene matches. This CDR3 reads CASTPGQVTGELFF. In DNA, the CDR3 is TGTGCCAGCACTCCGGGACAGGTTACCGGGGAGCTGTTTTTT.

This clonotype was found a few times. Here the CDR3 reads CATSDLGQGTSTDTQYF. CDR3 sequence (DNA): TGTGCCACCAGTGACCTTGGACAGGGGACATCCACAGATACGCAGTATTTT. The V and J genes are TRBV24-1 and TRBJ2-3, with 9 bases that match TRBD1. Germline-derived CDR1 and CDR2 are KGHDR and SFDVKD. The CDR3 loop spans 17 amino acids. The V segment lost 4 bases and the J segment 2 bases; nucleotides outside the gene matches: 9.

CDR3 DNA sequence: TGCGCCAGCAGCCAAGGGGGGGCAGCTGAAAGCTCCTACGAGCAGTACTTC. Amino acids: CASSQGGAAESSYEQYF. The V call is TRBV4-1, the J call TRBJ2-7; possibly TRBD1 or TRBD2 for D (6 bases each). In germline, CDR1 is MGHRA, CDR2 YSYEKL. This CDR3 spans 17 amino acids. Trimming removed 1 base at V and 0 bases at J, with 16 bases between.

This clonotype was recorded a few times. The CDR3 sequence: CASSKEGFYEQYF. The CDR3 bases are TGTGCCAGCAGCAAGGAGGGGTTCTACGAGCAGTACTTC. The V and J genes are TRBV7-6 and TRBJ2-7; D might be TRBD2 (6 bases). CDR3 length equals 13 residues. CDR1 is SGHVS, CDR2 FNYEAQ, per germline. V was cut by 5 bases and J by 3 bases, with 11 bases left in between.

This clonotype has a handful of counts. The chain uses TRBV20-1 and TRBJ2-3, with a weak D call TRBD2 (5 bases). Between the trimmed V and J ends, which lost 5 bases and 1 base, there was a span of 7 bases. This CDR3 contains 12 residues. Looked up from germline, CDR1 is DFQATT and CDR2 is SNEGSKA (reference sequence). The CDR3 is CSAWRGTDTQYF. DNA for the CDR3: TGCAGTGCTTGGCGGGGCACAGATACGCAGTATTTT.

V and J are TRBV27 and TRBJ1-2; D gene ambiguous. The CDR3 consists of 12 residues. Trimming took off 10 bases at V and 4 bases at J, with 13 bases between the two ends. Germline CDR1 MNHEY, CDR2 SMNVEV (reference sequence). The CDR3 region has the DNA TGTGCCACCCGTGACCCTGGCTATGGCTACACCTTC. As protein: CATRDPGYGYTF.

There are a few counts of this clonotype. The chain recombines TRBV5-5 with TRBJ1-5, with 10 bases matching TRBD1. Trimming removed 3 bases from V and 6 bases from J; junction bases left unmatched: 3. Germline V gene data show CDR1 as SGHKS and CDR2 as YYEKEE (reference sequence). The CDR3 is 14 residues long. DNA of the CDR3: TGTGCCAGCAGCTCGGGACAGGGGAGTCAGCCCCAGCATTTT. Translated, it gives CASSSGQGSQPQHF. Full variable domain (missing parts from reference TRBV5-5 and TRBJ1-5): DAGVTQSPTHLIKTRGQQVTLRCSPISGHKSVSWYQQVLGQGPQFIFQYYEKEERGRGNFPDRFSARQFPNYSSELNVNALLLGDSALYLCASSSGQGSQPQHFGDGTRLSIL.

This sequence joins TRBV6-1 and TRBJ2-3, with TRBD1 as a possible D gene (6 bases). CDR1 and CDR2 from the germline V gene are MNHNS and SASEGT. V was pared by 6 bases and J by 2 bases, with 18 bases between. This CDR3 comprises 16 residues. CDR3 loop: CASRPHTDRFTDTQYF. CDR3 DNA: TGTGCCAGCAGACCCCACACGGACAGATTCACAGATACGCAGTATTTT.

In this sample, this clonotype turned up many times. The chain links TRBV5-1 to TRBJ2-5; TRBD1 aligns across 9 bases. The length of the CDR3 is 14 residues. V was clipped by 4 bases and J by 4 bases; unmatched bases: 5. Germline values: CDR1 SGHRS, CDR2 YFSETQ. CDR3 residues: CASSLGQGLETQYF. For the CDR3, the DNA is TGCGCCAGCAGCCTGGGACAGGGCCTAGAGACCCAGTACTTC.

The chain links TRBV6-2 or TRBV6-3 to TRBJ1-1; maybe TRBD1 (6 bases). The CDR3 is made up of 13 amino acids. V was shortened by 7 bases and J by 1 base, with 10 bases between the two germline ends. CDR1 is MNHEY and CDR2 is SVGEGT in the germline V gene. CDR3 loop: CASTRQENTEAFF. In DNA, the CDR3 is TGTGCCAGCACTAGACAGGAGAACACTGAAGCTTTCTTT.

This clonotype occurred a few times. This rearrangement joins TRBV29-1 to TRBJ2-7; 11 bases agree with TRBD1. With 3 bases clipped from V and 3 bases from J, the junction kept 4 bases outside the gene matches. Germline V gene sequence: CDR1 SQVTM, CDR2 ANQGSEA. This CDR3 is built from 14 residues. Here the CDR3 DNA reads TGCAGCGTTGAGTCCGGGACAGGGGGCTACGAGCAGTACTTC. Amino acids: CSVESGTGGYEQYF.

This clonotype has just a few counts. V and J are TRBV25-1 and TRBJ2-4; a possible D gene is TRBD2 (6 bases). This CDR3 has 18 residues. V lost 3 bases and J lost 2, with 20 bases in between. CDR1 is MGHDK, CDR2 SYGVNS, per germline. The CDR3 DNA reads TGTGCCAGCAGTGAGGGCCTCCCCAGGGAGGATACCAAAAACATTCAGTACTTC. Translating gives CASSEGLPREDTKNIQYF.

This clonotype was observed a few times. V is TRBV24-1 and J is TRBJ2-5; TRBD1 might be the D (5 bases). Trimming shortened V by 4 bases and J by 2 bases, and 13 bases separated the two germline ends. Germline values: CDR1 KGHDR, CDR2 SFDVKD. The CDR3 spans 15 residues. CDR3: CATSDRRQYQETQYF. In DNA form, the CDR3 reads TGTGCCACCAGTGACCGCCGACAGTATCAAGAGACCCAGTACTTC.

V gene TRBV29-1 combines with J gene TRBJ1-2; D unresolved. The CDR3 is 12 amino acids. CDR1 and CDR2 (germline): SQVTM, ANQGSEA. The V and J ends lost 4 bases and 4 bases respectively, with 10 bases between them. CDR3 DNA: TGCAGCGTTGCGACACGTACCTATGGCTACACCTTC. It yields the protein CSVATRTYGYTF. The whole variable domain, filled in from reference TRBV29-1 and TRBJ1-2, reads SAVISQKPSRDICQRGTSLTIQCQVDSQVTMMFWYRQQPGQSLTLIATANQGSEATYESGFVIDKFPISRPNLTFSTLTVSNMSPEDSSIYLCSVATRTYGYTFGSGTRLTVV.

This clonotype was detected many times. The gene calls are TRBV5-1 and TRBJ1-5; 11 positions match TRBD1. The CDR3 totals 16 residues. The germline V gene encodes CDR1 SGHRS and CDR2 YFSETQ. Trimming took 4 bases from V and 3 from J; bases not matched to a gene: 6. The CDR3 bases are TGCGCCAGCAGCGCGGGACAGGGGGTCCCCAATCAGCCCCAGCATTTT. Its protein product is CASSAGQGVPNQPQHF.

This clonotype was seen a handful of times. The chain recombines TRBV7-2 with TRBJ2-7, with TRBD2 matching over 7 bases. Germline trimming cut 0 bases from V and 5 bases from J; bases unmatched to any gene: 4. Per the germline V gene, CDR1 is SGHTA and CDR2 is FQGNSA. This CDR3 spans 14 amino acids. The CDR3 DNA reads as TGTGCCAGCAGCTTAGCCGGGGGAGGGGACGAGCAGTACTTC. Translation: CASSLAGGGDEQYF.

This clonotype was counted between two and nine times. The V gene is TRBV5-1, the J gene TRBJ2-3; no reliable D call. The CDR3 has 16 amino acids. The V end was cut by 3 bases, the J end by 0 bases, with 14 bases between. Germline CDR1 SGHRS, CDR2 YFSETQ. The CDR3 region has the DNA TGCGCCAGCAGCTACCATGGGCAGTCTAGCACAGATACGCAGTATTTT. Amino acids: CASSYHGQSSTDTQYF.

This clonotype was detected a few times. In DNA form, the CDR3 reads TGCGCCAGCAGAGAGTGGCTGGAGTACGAGCAGTACTTC. Translated, it gives CASREWLEYEQYF. The genes are TRBV5-1 and TRBJ2-7; no firm D call. This CDR3 spans 13 amino acids. The V and J ends lost 5 bases and 4 bases respectively, with 13 bases between them. Per the germline V gene, CDR1 is SGHRS and CDR2 is YFSETQ.

There are a few counts of this clonotype. CDR3 sequence (DNA): TGTGCCAGCAGTTTAAGGGGAGTCCACACTGAAGCTTTCTTT. It encodes CASSLRGVHTEAFF. The rearrangement links TRBV12-3 or TRBV12-4 to TRBJ1-1, with D tentatively TRBD1 (5 bases). CDR3 length equals 14 residues. Between the trimmed V and J ends, which lost 2 bases and 3 bases, there was a span of 10 bases.

The gene calls are TRBV27 and TRBJ2-7, with 10 nucleotides matching TRBD2. There are 15 residues in the CDR3. Per the germline V gene, CDR1 is MNHEY and CDR2 is SMNVEV (reference sequence). V was pared by 3 bases and J by 5 bases, with 7 bases of the junction left unmatched. For the CDR3, the DNA is TGTGCCAGCAGTTTCCGTAGCGGGAGGTTCAACGAGCAGTACTTC. Protein product: CASSFRSGRFNEQYF.

This clonotype was observed a few times. This chain joins TRBV7-2 and TRBJ2-1; 7 bases map to TRBD2. Germline V gene sequence: CDR1 SGHTA, CDR2 FQGNSA. Losses at the gene ends were 4 bases for V and 4 bases for J; bases not matched to a gene: 16. The CDR3 consists of 18 residues. The CDR3 DNA reads TGTGCCAGCAGCTCCCAGTTGAGGACTAGAGGGAGATACAATGAGCAGTTCTTC. The encoded protein is CASSSQLRTRGRYNEQFF.

The J gene is TRBJ2-7, the V gene TRBV7-6; 12 nucleotides align to TRBD1. J lost 3 bases, V lost 5 bases, and 11 bases had no gene match. The CDR3 is made up of 17 amino acids. In germline, CDR1 is SGHVS, CDR2 FNYEAQ. The CDR3, as DNA: TGTGCCAGCAGCCGCGCCCCCGGGGACAGGGGGCTCTACGAGCAGTACTTC. This encodes CASSRAPGDRGLYEQYF.

This chain uses TRBV4-1 with TRBJ2-5; D is possibly TRBD2 (5 bases). CDR3 length equals 14 residues. Trimming stripped 4 bases from V and 4 bases from J, with 13 bases between. Looked up from germline, CDR1 is MGHRA and CDR2 is YSYEKL. CDR3 nucleotide sequence: TGCGCCAGCAGCCCCTTACTAGGAGCAGAGACCCAGTACTTC. Translation: CASSPLLGAETQYF.

The rearrangement uses TRBV15 and TRBJ2-5; D remains unclear. There are 13 residues in the CDR3. From germline, CDR1 is LNHNV and CDR2 YYDKDF (reference sequence). V was cut by 2 bases and J by 4 bases, with 8 bases left in between. CDR3 sequence: CATSRNPPETQYF. The CDR3, as DNA: TGTGCCACCAGCAGAAATCCTCCAGAGACCCAGTACTTC.

The chain combines TRBV5-4 with TRBJ2-7; D ambiguous. This CDR3 is 15 amino acids long. V was clipped by 1 base and J by 5 bases, with 16 bases between them. The germline gives CDR1 SGHNT, CDR2 YYREEE (reference sequence). CDR3 loop: CASSLNGLGFNEQYF. The CDR3 DNA is TGTGCCAGCAGCTTGAATGGTCTAGGTTTCAACGAGCAGTACTTC. Based on the CDR3 plus reference TRBV5-4 and TRBJ2-7, the full variable domain is ETGVTQSPTHLIKTRGQQVTLRCSSQSGHNTVSWYQQALGQGPQFIFQYYREEENGRGNFPPRFSGLQFPNYSSELNVNALELDDSALYLCASSLNGLGFNEQYFGPGTRLTVT.